This TCR beta chain emerged from a study of cytomegalovirus exposure and HLA in healthy donors. Study in general: A preliminary data release comprised approximately 85 million unique TCRs obtained from HLA-typed donors.

Researchers ran the PCR with 60 Vbeta and 13 Jbeta primers. Some clones are missing from TCRdb's copy, which holds only in-frame ones; the method was immunoSEQ multiplex PCR. The sample lists approximately 140,000 clones, roughly 77% occurring once. This CDR3 region has 17 residues. Germline CDR1 reads SEHNR; CDR2 reads FQNEAQ (reference sequence). Trimming pared 6 bases from V and 2 bases from J, leaving 20 bases between. A note on this clone: What it recognizes is unknown.

Study-level results: The study listed about 150 cytomegalovirus-associated TCR beta chains. A highly shared variant cluster was judged a likely technical artifact. Researchers reportedly found TCR beta sequences accurately predicted most subjects' HLA-A and HLA-B alleles.

This TCR derives from a young man in good health and CMV-seronegative. The specimen sequenced was PBMCs. V usage is TRBV7-9 and J usage is TRBJ1-3; a possible D gene is TRBD1 (6 bases). CDR3: CASRSPTPGVPGNTIYF. The CDR3 nucleotides read TGTGCCAGCAGATCACCCACACCAGGGGTCCCTGGAAACACCATATATTTT.